Following are 26 T cell receptor beta chains from one sample sequenced in a study of blood T cell repertoires in COVID-19. Profiled with immunoSEQ multiplex PCR; TCRdb holds only in-frame clones, not every one. The sample holds 180,000 or so clones, about 91% seen once. Sequencing was done on a sample of PBMCs or T cells enriched from blood (not recorded which). The receptors stem from a woman younger than 35 who had recovered from COVID-19.

There are a few counts of this clone. The CDR3 reads CASRSVRNTEAFF. CDR3 DNA: TGCGCCAGCAGATCAGTCAGGAACACTGAAGCTTTCTTT. This chain uses TRBV5-1 with TRBJ1-1; no clear D. Looked up from germline, CDR1 is SGHRS and CDR2 is YFSETQ. V dropped 5 bases and J dropped 1 base, with 9 bases sitting between them. This CDR3 has 13 amino acids. Based on the CDR3 plus reference TRBV5-1 and TRBJ1-1, the full variable domain is KAGVTQTPRYLIKTRGQQVTLSCSPISGHRSVSWYQQTPGQGLQFLFEYFSETQRNKGNFPGRFSGRQFSNSRSEMNVSTLELGDSALYLCASRSVRNTEAFFGQGTRLTVV.

This clone came up once. The chain employs TRBV4-1 and TRBJ2-7, with D possibly matching TRBD1 (6 bases). CDR3 length: 15 residues. Germline V CDR1 and CDR2: MGHRA, YSYEKL. Trimming removed 2 bases from V and 9 bases from J, with 20 bases in between. In nucleotides, the CDR3 is TGCGCCAGCAGCCAACTCGGACAGCTTGAAGTTCGGCAGTACTTC. Amino acids: CASSQLGQLEVRQYF.

V gene TRBV7-9 combines with J gene TRBJ1-1, with a possible D match to TRBD1 (5 bases). CDR3 size: 15 residues. The germline V and J ends were trimmed by 2 bases and 0 bases, with 10 bases remaining between them. The germline V gene has CDR1 SEHNR and CDR2 FQNEAQ (reference sequence). CDR3 DNA sequence: TGTGCCAGCAGCTTACCGATAGGGGTGAACACTGAAGCTTTCTTT. This sequence encodes CASSLPIGVNTEAFF.

The rearrangement uses TRBV5-1 and TRBJ2-6, with 9 positions matching TRBD1. Germline V lookup: CDR1 SGHRS, CDR2 YFSETQ. This CDR3 region has 19 residues. Trimming removed 1 base from V and 0 bases from J; junction bases left unmatched: 8. In DNA form, the CDR3 reads TGCGCCAGCAGCTTGTCCGGGACAGGGAGGTTCTCTGGGGCCAACGTCCTGACTTTC. This sequence encodes CASSLSGTGRFSGANVLTF.

The chain recombines TRBV5-1 with TRBJ2-1, with 7 nucleotides matching TRBD2. CDR1 and CDR2 from the germline V gene are SGHRS and YFSETQ. Losses at the gene ends were 0 bases for V and 3 bases for J; bases not matched to a gene: 9. This CDR3 contains 17 residues. The CDR3 region has the DNA TGCGCCAGCAGCTTGGGCCTAGCGGCCCTACTCTACAATGAGCAGTTCTTC. Amino acid sequence: CASSLGLAALLYNEQFF.

J is TRBJ1-4 and V is TRBV2; 7 nucleotides agree with TRBD1. CDR1 is SNHLY and CDR2 is FYNNEI in the germline V gene. This CDR3 spans 13 amino acids. The V gene end was trimmed by 10 bases and the J gene end by 11 bases; junction bases not matched to a gene: 13. CDR3 region: CATSRVATGKLFF. The CDR3 DNA follows: TGTGCCACCTCTCGTGTCGCGACAGGGAAACTGTTTTTT. The full variable domain, its missing parts supplied by reference TRBV2 and TRBJ1-4, is EPEVTQTPSHQVTQMGQEVILRCVPISNHLYFYWYRQILGQKVEFLVSFYNNEISEKSEIFDDQFSVERPDGSNFTLKIRSTKLEDSAMYFCATSRVATGKLFFGSGTQLSVL.

The J gene is TRBJ2-3, the V gene TRBV6-4; a possible D gene is TRBD1 (5 bases). The CDR3 is made up of 16 amino acids. Trimming took 0 bases from V and 3 from J, leaving 13 bases between them. Germline V lookup: CDR1 MRHNA, CDR2 SNTAGT. In nucleotides, the CDR3 is TGTGCCAGCAGTGACTCTTCGGCAGGGCGAACAGATACGCAGTATTTT. Its protein product is CASSDSSAGRTDTQYF.

V usage is TRBV27 and J usage is TRBJ2-1; 11 positions match TRBD2. Trimming at V came to 8 bases and at J to 3 bases, leaving 3 bases not matched to a gene. CDR1 and CDR2 from the germline V gene are MNHEY and SMNVEV (reference sequence). CDR3 length equals 14 residues. DNA of the CDR3: TGTGCCAGCGCGGGACTAGCGGTCTACAATGAGCAGTTCTTC. Encoded protein: CASAGLAVYNEQFF.

CDR3 region: CSVALAGVTGELFF. For the CDR3, the DNA is TGCAGCGTTGCGCTAGCGGGAGTCACCGGGGAGCTGTTTTTT. The chain couples TRBV29-1 to TRBJ2-2, with 10 bases identical to TRBD2. V lost 4 bases, J lost 4 bases, and 3 bases stayed unmatched. This CDR3 is built from 14 residues. Germline V CDR1 and CDR2: SQVTM, ANQGSEA.

J is TRBJ1-6 and V is TRBV27; TRBD1 is a possible D gene (6 bases). Germline CDR1 and CDR2: MNHEY and SMNVEV (reference sequence). This CDR3 region has 13 residues. With 6 bases removed from V and 3 bases from J, the gap between germline ends came to 6 bases. This chain's CDR3 is CASRDSYNSPLHF. The DNA of the CDR3 is TGTGCCAGCAGGGACAGCTATAATTCACCCCTCCACTTT.

This clone turned up a few times. The chain is built from TRBV7-3 and TRBJ2-2; 12 bases agree with TRBD2. The CDR3 is made up of 16 amino acids. Germline V lookup: CDR1 SGHTA, CDR2 FQGTGA. V shed 4 bases, J shed 6 bases, and the junction held 6 bases outside the gene matches. The DNA for the CDR3 is TGTGCCAGCAGCTCCGGACTAGCGGGAAGGGCCGGGGAGCTGTTTTTT. Protein product: CASSSGLAGRAGELFF. Filled out from reference TRBV7-3 and TRBJ2-2, the complete variable domain reads GAGVSQTPSNKVTEKGKYVELRCDPISGHTALYWYRQSLGQGPEFLIYFQGTGAADDSGLPNDRFFAVRPEGSVSTLKIQRTERGDSAVYLCASSSGLAGRAGELFFGEGSRLTVL.

The V gene is TRBV20-1, the J gene TRBJ2-5; D not resolved. The CDR3 length is 14 residues. Per the germline V gene, CDR1 is DFQATT and CDR2 is SNEGSKA (reference sequence). V lost 3 bases to trimming and J lost 2 bases, with 13 bases between them. The CDR3 sequence: CSASWQNKQETQYF. CDR3 coding DNA: TGCAGTGCTAGTTGGCAGAATAAACAAGAGACCCAGTACTTC.

The gene calls are TRBV5-1 and TRBJ1-4, with D maybe TRBD1 (6 bases). There are 15 residues in the CDR3. Germline V gene lookup returns CDR1 SGHRS and CDR2 YFSETQ. V was cut by 5 bases and J by 2 bases, with 13 bases left in between. The CDR3 loop reads CASRPLTGTNEKLFF. CDR3 nucleotides: TGCGCCAGCAGACCCCTCACAGGGACTAATGAAAAACTGTTTTTT.

V and J are TRBV9 and TRBJ1-3; no reliable D call. Trimming removed 3 bases at V and 1 base at J, with 5 bases between. The V gene's germline CDR1 is SGDLS and CDR2 YYNGEE. CDR3 length: 13 residues. The CDR3 nucleotides read TGTGCCAGCAGCGGGCCGTCTGGAAACACCATATATTTT. Its protein product is CASSGPSGNTIYF.

CDR3 bases: TGTGCCAGTAGTCAACAGGGGGGCGGATATGGCTACACCTTC. This translates into CASSQQGGGYGYTF. The V gene is TRBV19, the J gene TRBJ1-2, with TRBD1 matching 8 bases. V trimming: 5 bases; J trimming: 5 bases; junction bases outside the gene matches: 7. The CDR3 spans 14 residues. The germline CDR1 and CDR2 sequences are LNHDA and SQIVND (reference sequence). Full variable domain (missing parts from reference TRBV19 and TRBJ1-2): DGGITQSPKYLFRKEGQNVTLSCEQNLNHDAMYWYRQDPGQGLRLIYYSQIVNDFQKGDIAEGYSVSREKKESFPLTVTSAQKNPTAFYLCASSQQGGGYGYTFGSGTRLTVV.

V and J are TRBV5-1 and TRBJ2-3; D is perhaps TRBD2 (6 bases). The germline V and J ends were trimmed by 2 bases and 4 bases, with 14 bases remaining between them. The CDR3 is 15 amino acids. Germline V CDR1 and CDR2: SGHRS, YFSETQ. For the CDR3, the DNA is TGCGCCAGCAGCTTAGGCGGGACGGGTTCAGATACGCAGTATTTT. This sequence encodes CASSLGGTGSDTQYF.

This clone is a singleton in its sample. The V call is TRBV19, the J call TRBJ2-3; 8 bases map to TRBD2. V shed 4 bases and J 6 bases; nucleotides not matched to a gene: 6. Germline values: CDR1 LNHDA, CDR2 SQIVND (reference sequence). This CDR3 has 14 amino acids. In DNA, the CDR3 is TGTGCCAGTAGTAAAGGACTAGCTGCGGATACGCAGTATTTT. This sequence encodes CASSKGLAADTQYF.

The CDR3 DNA is TGTGCCAGCAGTTACAGGCAGGGGCAATCACCCCTCCACTTT. Protein sequence: CASSYRQGQSPLHF. The rearrangement links TRBV6-6 to TRBJ1-6; weak D call: TRBD1 (6 bases). The germline gives CDR1 MNHNY, CDR2 SVGAGI (reference sequence). Trimming stripped 2 bases from V and 10 bases from J, with 12 bases between. This CDR3 has 14 amino acids.

This chain joins TRBV2 and TRBJ2-2; D gene ambiguous. This CDR3 spans 13 amino acids. Trimming shortened V by 4 bases and J by 8 bases, and 11 bases separated the two germline ends. Looked up from germline, CDR1 is SNHLY and CDR2 is FYNNEI. This CDR3 reads CASSAEALGELFF. CDR3 in DNA: TGTGCCAGCAGTGCTGAGGCTCTGGGGGAGCTGTTTTTT.

This chain uses TRBV7-9 with TRBJ1-6; D is perhaps TRBD1 (6 bases). The CDR3 has 14 amino acids. The ends were cut back, 7 bases at V and 10 bases at J, with 17 bases in the middle. Germline CDR1 reads SEHNR; CDR2 reads FQNEAQ (reference sequence). DNA of the CDR3: TGTGCCAGCACCGGGGGGGCAGCGGGCTCACCCCTCCACTTT. This codes for CASTGGAAGSPLHF.

CDR3 sequence: CASSWLNEQFF. The CDR3 coding sequence is TGTGCCAGCAGTTGGCTTAATGAGCAGTTCTTC. V usage is TRBV28 and J usage is TRBJ2-1; D remains ambiguous. This CDR3 is 11 amino acids long. The V gene's germline CDR1 is MDHEN and CDR2 SYDVKM. The V end lost 4 bases, the J end lost 7 bases, and 5 bases lay between the germline ends.

This chain joins TRBV11-2 and TRBJ2-7; 14 bases agree with TRBD2. CDR1 SGHAT and CDR2 FQNNGV come from the germline V gene. CDR3 size: 18 residues. The J segment lost 0 bases and the V segment lost 5 bases, leaving 9 bases of the junction unmatched. CDR3 loop: CASSRRLAGGPGSYEQYF. As DNA, the CDR3 is TGTGCCAGCAGCCGTCGACTAGCGGGAGGGCCGGGCTCCTACGAGCAGTACTTC.

This chain uses TRBV7-2 with TRBJ2-5; unclear D gene. The CDR3 consists of 17 residues. V was shortened by 0 bases and J by 5 bases, with 19 bases between the two germline ends. CDR1 SGHTA and CDR2 FQGNSA come from the germline V gene. CDR3 DNA: TGTGCCAGCAGCTTAGCAGTCGGGTATGGAGAGAAGGAGACCCAGTACTTC. It translates to CASSLAVGYGEKETQYF.

This chain uses TRBV29-1 with TRBJ1-1; D gene ambiguous. The ends were cut back, 7 bases at V and 0 bases at J, with 21 bases in the middle. CDR3 length equals 16 residues. Per the germline V gene, CDR1 is SQVTM and CDR2 is ANQGSEA. CDR3 nucleotides: TGCAGCGGATTGGCAGTTATAGGCGGAATGAACACTGAAGCTTTCTTT. Translating it yields CSGLAVIGGMNTEAFF.

This sequence joins TRBV28 and TRBJ2-7; D perhaps matches TRBD1 (5 bases). The length of the CDR3 is 13 residues. Germline CDR1 and CDR2: MDHEN and SYDVKM. Trimming removed 5 bases from V and 4 bases from J, with 12 bases in between. CDR3 region: CASSRGPPYEQYF. CDR3 in DNA: TGTGCCAGCAGTAGGGGTCCCCCATACGAGCAGTACTTC.

The J gene is TRBJ1-2, the V gene TRBV3-1 (or the pseudogene TRBV3-2), with D perhaps matching TRBD1 (6 bases). This CDR3 has 14 amino acids. The V and J ends lost 3 bases and 6 bases respectively, with 14 bases between them. Germline V lookup: CDR1 LGHDT, CDR2 YNNKEL (reference sequence). The CDR3 coding sequence is TGTGCCAGCAGCCACGTGTACAGGGCCCATGGCTACACCTTC. Its protein product is CASSHVYRAHGYTF.